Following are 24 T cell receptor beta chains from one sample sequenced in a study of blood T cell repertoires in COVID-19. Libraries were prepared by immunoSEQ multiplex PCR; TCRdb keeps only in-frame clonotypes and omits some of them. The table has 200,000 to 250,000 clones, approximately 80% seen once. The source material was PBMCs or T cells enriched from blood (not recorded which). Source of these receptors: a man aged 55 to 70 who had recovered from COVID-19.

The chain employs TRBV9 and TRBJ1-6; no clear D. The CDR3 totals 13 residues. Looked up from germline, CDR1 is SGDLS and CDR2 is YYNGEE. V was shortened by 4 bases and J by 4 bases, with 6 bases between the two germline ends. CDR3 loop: CASSNTYNSPLHF. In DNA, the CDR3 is TGTGCCAGCAGCAACACGTATAATTCACCCCTCCACTTT.

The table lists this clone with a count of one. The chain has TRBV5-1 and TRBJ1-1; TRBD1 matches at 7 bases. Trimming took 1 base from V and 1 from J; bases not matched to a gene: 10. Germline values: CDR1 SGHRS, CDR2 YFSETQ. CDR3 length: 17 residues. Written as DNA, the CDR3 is TGCGCCAGCAGCTTGTTACAGGGGAGTTTGGGGAACACTGAAGCTTTCTTT. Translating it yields CASSLLQGSLGNTEAFF.

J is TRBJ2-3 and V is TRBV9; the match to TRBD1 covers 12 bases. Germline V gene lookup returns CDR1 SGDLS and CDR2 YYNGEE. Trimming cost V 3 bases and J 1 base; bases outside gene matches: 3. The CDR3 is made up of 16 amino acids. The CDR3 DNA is TGTGCCAGCAGCGCAGGGACAGGGGGCCGCACAGATACGCAGTATTTT. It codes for CASSAGTGGRTDTQYF.

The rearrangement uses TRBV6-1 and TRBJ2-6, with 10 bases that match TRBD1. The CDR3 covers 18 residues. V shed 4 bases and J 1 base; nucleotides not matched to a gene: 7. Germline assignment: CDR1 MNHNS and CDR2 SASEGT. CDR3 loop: CASSGRDRGRSGANVLTF. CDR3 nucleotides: TGTGCCAGCAGTGGTCGGGACAGGGGAAGGTCTGGGGCCAACGTCCTGACTTTC.

Written as DNA, the CDR3 is TGCGCCAGCAGGAGGGAGAACACTGAAGCTTTCTTT. It encodes CASRRENTEAFF. This chain joins TRBV5-1 and TRBJ1-1; D remains unclear. V was pared by 5 bases and J by 1 base, with 6 bases between. Germline CDR1 SGHRS, CDR2 YFSETQ. The CDR3 totals 12 residues. The variable domain in full, with the rest retrieved from reference TRBV5-1 and TRBJ1-1, is KAGVTQTPRYLIKTRGQQVTLSCSPISGHRSVSWYQQTPGQGLQFLFEYFSETQRNKGNFPGRFSGRQFSNSRSEMNVSTLELGDSALYLCASRRENTEAFFGQGTRLTVV.

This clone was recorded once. CDR3 amino acids: CASSYRDRYNEQFF. The CDR3 nucleotides read TGTGCCAGCAGTTACCGGGACAGGTACAATGAGCAGTTCTTC. The chain employs TRBV6-5 and TRBJ2-1, with 8 nucleotides matching TRBD1. This CDR3 contains 14 residues. Per germline, CDR1 MNHEY and CDR2 SVGAGI. Trimming took 2 bases from V and 4 from J; bases not matched to a gene: 1.

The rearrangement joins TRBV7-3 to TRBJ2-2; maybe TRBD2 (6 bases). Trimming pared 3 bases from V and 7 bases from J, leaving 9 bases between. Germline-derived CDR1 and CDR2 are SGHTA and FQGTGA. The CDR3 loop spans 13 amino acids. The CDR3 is CASSFARGGELFF. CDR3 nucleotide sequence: TGTGCCAGCAGCTTTGCGCGGGGCGGGGAGCTGTTTTTT.

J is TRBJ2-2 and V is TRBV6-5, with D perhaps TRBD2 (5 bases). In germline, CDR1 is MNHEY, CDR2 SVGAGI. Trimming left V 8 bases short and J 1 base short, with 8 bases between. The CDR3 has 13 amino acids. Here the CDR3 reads CASEGLNTGELFF. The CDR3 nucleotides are TGTGCCAGCGAAGGACTGAACACCGGGGAGCTGTTTTTT.

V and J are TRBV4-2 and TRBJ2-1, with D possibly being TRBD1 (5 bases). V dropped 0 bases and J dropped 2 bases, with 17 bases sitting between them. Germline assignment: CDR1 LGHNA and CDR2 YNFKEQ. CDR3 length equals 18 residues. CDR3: CASSQEVPKGRPYNEQFF. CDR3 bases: TGTGCCAGCAGCCAAGAAGTCCCCAAGGGGCGCCCCTACAATGAGCAGTTCTTC.

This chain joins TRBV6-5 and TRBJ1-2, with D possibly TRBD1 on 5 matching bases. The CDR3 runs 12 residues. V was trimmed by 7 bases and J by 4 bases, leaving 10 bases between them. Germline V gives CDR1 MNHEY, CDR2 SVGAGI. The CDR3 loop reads CASNTGTYGYTF. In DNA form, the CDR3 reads TGTGCCAGCAATACAGGAACCTATGGCTACACCTTC.

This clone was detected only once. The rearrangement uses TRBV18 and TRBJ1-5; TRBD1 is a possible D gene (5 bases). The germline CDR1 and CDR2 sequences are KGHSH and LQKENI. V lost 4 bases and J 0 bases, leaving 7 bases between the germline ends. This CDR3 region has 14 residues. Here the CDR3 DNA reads TGTGCCAGCTCACAGGGGTATAGCAATCAGCCCCAGCATTTT. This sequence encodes CASSQGYSNQPQHF.

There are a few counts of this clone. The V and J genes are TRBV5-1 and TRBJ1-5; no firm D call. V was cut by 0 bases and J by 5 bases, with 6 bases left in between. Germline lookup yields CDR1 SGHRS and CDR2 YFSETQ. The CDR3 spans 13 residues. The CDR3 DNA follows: TGCGCCAGCAGCTTGGCCGTCGATCAGCCCCAGCATTTT. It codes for CASSLAVDQPQHF.

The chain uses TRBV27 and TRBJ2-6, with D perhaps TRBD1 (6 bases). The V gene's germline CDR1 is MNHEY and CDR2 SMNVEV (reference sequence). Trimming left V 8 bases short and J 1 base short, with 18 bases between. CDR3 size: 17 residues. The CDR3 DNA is TGTGCCAGCTTATACAGGGCCGGTGCATCTGGGGCCAACGTCCTGACTTTC. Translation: CASLYRAGASGANVLTF.

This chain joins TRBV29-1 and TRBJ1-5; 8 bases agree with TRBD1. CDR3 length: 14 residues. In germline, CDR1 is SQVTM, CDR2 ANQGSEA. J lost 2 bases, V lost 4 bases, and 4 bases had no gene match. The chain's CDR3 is CSVAGGAGNQPQHF. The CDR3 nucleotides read TGCAGCGTTGCAGGGGGCGCAGGCAATCAGCCCCAGCATTTT.

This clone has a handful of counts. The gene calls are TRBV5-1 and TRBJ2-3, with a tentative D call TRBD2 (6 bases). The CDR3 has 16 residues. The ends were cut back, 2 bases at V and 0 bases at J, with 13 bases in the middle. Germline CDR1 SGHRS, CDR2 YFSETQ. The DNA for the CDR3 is TGCGCCAGCAGCTTACTAGCCGGTGGAAGCACAGATACGCAGTATTTT. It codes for CASSLLAGGSTDTQYF. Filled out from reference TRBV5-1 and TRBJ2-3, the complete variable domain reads KAGVTQTPRYLIKTRGQQVTLSCSPISGHRSVSWYQQTPGQGLQFLFEYFSETQRNKGNFPGRFSGRQFSNSRSEMNVSTLELGDSALYLCASSLLAGGSTDTQYFGPGTRLTVL.

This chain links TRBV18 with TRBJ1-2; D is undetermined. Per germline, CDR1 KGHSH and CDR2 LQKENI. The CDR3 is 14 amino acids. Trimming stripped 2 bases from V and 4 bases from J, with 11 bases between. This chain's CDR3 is CASSPDTITYGYTF. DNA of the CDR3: TGTGCCAGCTCACCAGACACAATAACCTATGGCTACACCTTC.

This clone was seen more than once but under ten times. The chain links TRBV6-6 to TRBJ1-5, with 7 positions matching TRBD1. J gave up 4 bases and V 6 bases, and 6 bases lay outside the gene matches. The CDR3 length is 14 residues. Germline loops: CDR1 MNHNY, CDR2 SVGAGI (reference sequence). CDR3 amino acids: CASRHRDSNQPQHF. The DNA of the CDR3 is TGTGCCAGCAGGCACCGGGACAGTAATCAGCCCCAGCATTTT.

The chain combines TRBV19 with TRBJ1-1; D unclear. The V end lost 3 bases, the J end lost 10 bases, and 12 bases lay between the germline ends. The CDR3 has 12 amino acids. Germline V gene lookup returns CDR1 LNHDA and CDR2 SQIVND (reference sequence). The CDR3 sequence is CASSMRMAVAFF. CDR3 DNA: TGTGCCAGTAGTATGAGGATGGCTGTAGCTTTCTTT. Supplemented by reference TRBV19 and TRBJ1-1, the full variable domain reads DGGITQSPKYLFRKEGQNVTLSCEQNLNHDAMYWYRQDPGQGLRLIYYSQIVNDFQKGDIAEGYSVSREKKESFPLTVTSAQKNPTAFYLCASSMRMAVAFFGQGTRLTVV.

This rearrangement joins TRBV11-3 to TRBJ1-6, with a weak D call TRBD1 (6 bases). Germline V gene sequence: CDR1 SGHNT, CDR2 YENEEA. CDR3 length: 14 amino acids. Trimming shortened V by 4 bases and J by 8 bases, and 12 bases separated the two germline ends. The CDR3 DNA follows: TGTGCCAGCAGCTCGCGGAAGGGGGATTCACCCCTCCACTTT. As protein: CASSSRKGDSPLHF.

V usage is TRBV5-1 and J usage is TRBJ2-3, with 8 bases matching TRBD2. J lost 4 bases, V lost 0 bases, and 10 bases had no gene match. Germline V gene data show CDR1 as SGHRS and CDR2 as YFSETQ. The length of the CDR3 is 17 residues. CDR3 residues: CASSLALAGGGADTQYF. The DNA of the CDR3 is TGCGCCAGCAGCTTGGCCTTGGCGGGGGGAGGTGCAGATACGCAGTATTTT.

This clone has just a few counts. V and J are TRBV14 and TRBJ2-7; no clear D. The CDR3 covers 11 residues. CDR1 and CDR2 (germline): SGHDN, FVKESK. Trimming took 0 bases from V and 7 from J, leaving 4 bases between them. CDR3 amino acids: CASSQEREQYF. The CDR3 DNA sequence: TGTGCCAGCAGCCAAGAGAGGGAGCAGTACTTC.

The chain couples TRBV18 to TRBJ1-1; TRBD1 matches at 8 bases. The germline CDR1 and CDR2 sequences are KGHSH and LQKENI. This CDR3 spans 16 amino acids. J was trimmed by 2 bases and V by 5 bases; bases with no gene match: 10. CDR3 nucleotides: TGTGCCAGCTCAATTACAGGGGGGAAGGGCAACACTGAAGCTTTCTTT. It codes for CASSITGGKGNTEAFF. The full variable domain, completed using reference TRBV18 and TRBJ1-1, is NAGVMQNPRHLVRRRGQEARLRCSPMKGHSHVYWYRQLPEEGLKFMVYLQKENIIDESGMPKERFSAEFPKEGPSILRIQQVVRGDSAAYFCASSITGGKGNTEAFFGQGTRLTVV.

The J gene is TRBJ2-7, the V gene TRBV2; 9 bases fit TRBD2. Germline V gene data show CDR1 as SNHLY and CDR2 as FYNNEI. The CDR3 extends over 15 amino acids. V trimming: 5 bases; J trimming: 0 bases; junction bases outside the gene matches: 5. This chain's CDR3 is CASSTSSGGSYEQYF. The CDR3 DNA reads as TGTGCCAGCAGTACCAGTAGCGGGGGCTCCTACGAGCAGTACTTC.

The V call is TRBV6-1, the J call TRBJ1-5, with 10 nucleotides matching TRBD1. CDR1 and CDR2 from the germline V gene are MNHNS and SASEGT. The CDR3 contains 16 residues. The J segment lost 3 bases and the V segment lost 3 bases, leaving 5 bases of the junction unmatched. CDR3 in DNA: TGTGCCAGCAGTGACCGACAGGGGGCTTCCAATCAGCCCCAGCATTTT. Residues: CASSDRQGASNQPQHF.